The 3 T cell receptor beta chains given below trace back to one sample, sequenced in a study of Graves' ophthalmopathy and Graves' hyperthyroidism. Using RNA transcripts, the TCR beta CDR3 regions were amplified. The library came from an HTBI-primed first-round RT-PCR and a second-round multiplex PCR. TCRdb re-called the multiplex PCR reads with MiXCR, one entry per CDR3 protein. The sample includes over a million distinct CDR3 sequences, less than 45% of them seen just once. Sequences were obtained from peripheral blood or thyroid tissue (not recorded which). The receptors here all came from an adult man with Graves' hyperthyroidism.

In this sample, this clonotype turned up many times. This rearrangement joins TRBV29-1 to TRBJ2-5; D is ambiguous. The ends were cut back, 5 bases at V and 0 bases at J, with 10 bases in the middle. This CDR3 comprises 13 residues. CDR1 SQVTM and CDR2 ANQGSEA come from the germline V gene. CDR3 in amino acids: CSVRTGNQETQYF. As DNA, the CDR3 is TGCAGCGTTCGAACTGGTAACCAAGAGACCCAGTACTTC.

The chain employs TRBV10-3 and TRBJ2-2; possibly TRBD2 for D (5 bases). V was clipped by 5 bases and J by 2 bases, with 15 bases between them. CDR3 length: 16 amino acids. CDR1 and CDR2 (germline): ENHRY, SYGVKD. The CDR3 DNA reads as TGTGCCATCAGTTCTCGGGGATCTGGAAACACCGGGGAGCTGTTTTTT. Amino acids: CAISSRGSGNTGELFF.

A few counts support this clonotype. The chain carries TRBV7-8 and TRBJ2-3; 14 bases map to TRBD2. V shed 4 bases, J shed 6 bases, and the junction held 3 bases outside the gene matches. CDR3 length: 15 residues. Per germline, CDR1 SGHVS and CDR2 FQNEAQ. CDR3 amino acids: CASSSTSGGADTQYF. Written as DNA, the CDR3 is TGTGCCAGCAGCTCGACTAGCGGGGGGGCCGATACGCAGTATTTT.